The subject of this entry is one T cell receptor beta chain. Source study methods: Estimation of nucleated cell counts was performed using reference gene primer amplification. Sequencing used immunoSEQ multiplex PCR; TCRdb keeps in-frame clones, though not all of them. V and J calls and clone size follow that table, whereas D and trimming were derived from the DNA. The table includes around 160,000 clones, 75% to 85% detected once. This sample is drawn from a study of blood T cell repertoires in COVID-19. About the research overall: Samples representing acute and convalescent COVID-19 were sourced from the United States, Italy and Spain.

The CDR3 consists of 13 residues. Germline V CDR1 and CDR2: SGHTA, FQGNSA. With 2 bases removed from V and 7 bases from J, the gap between germline ends came to 6 bases. This clonotype was obtained from a human donor in a cohort sampled during active COVID-19. The sample taken for sequencing was peripheral blood. The rearrangement joins TRBV7-2 to TRBJ1-6; the D is unclear. The CDR3 coding sequence is TGTGCCAGCAGCTTACAGTTGAATTCACCCCTCCACTTT. Encoded protein: CASSLQLNSPLHF. Drawing the rest from reference TRBV7-2 and TRBJ1-6, the complete variable domain is GAGVSQSPSNKVTEKGKDVELRCDPISGHTALYWYRQSLGQGLEFLIYFQGNSAPDKSGLPSDRFSAERTGGSVSTLTIQRTQQEDSAVYLCASSLQLNSPLHFGNGTRLTVT.